The rows below give T cell receptor beta chains drawn from one sample of a study of T cell responses to AZD1222 COVID-19 vaccine. Data came from immunoSEQ multiplex PCR; TCRdb stores just in-frame clones and leaves some out. The sample records approximately 300,000 clones, approximately 94% being singletons. The sequences come from peripheral blood, collected 28 days after the second AZD1222 dose. Source of these receptors: an adult who received the AZD1222 COVID-19 vaccine. Each CDR3 is given with its conserved first and last residue. D genes are given only for firm matches. For some rows the clone size is stated as once, few or many, or as a class when expanded; others skip it.

TRBV7-9	NA	TRBJ2-2	NA	TGTGCCAGCAGCGCCCCTGGACCCGGGGGCGGGGAGCTGTTTTTT	CASSAPGPGGGELFF
TRBV28	TRBD1	TRBJ1-2	NA	TGTGCCAGCAGTCCGAGACAGGGGAATGGCTACACCTTC	CASSPRQGNGYTF
TRBV4-1	TRBD1	TRBJ1-2	NA	TGCGCCAGCAGCCAAAGGACAACAGGGGAAGCTAACTATGGCTACACCTTC	CASSQRTTGEANYGYTF
TRBV5-1	NA	TRBJ2-6	NA	TGCGCCAGTAGGACAAGTCAAAGCTCTGGGGCCAACGTCCTGACTTTC	CASRTSQSSGANVLTF
TRBV9	NA	TRBJ1-3	NA	TGTGCCAGCAGCTCCGGGACACCCAGGCTCGGTAACACCATATATTTT	CASSSGTPRLGNTIYF
TRBV5-6	NA	TRBJ1-2	NA	TGTGCCAGCAGCTTGGGACAGGACTATGGCTACACCTTC	CASSLGQDYGYTF
TRBV7-2	NA	TRBJ1-2	NA	TGTGCCAGCAGCTTGGGAACAGCTTCTAACTATGGCTACACCTTC	CASSLGTASNYGYTF
TRBV11-2	NA	TRBJ1-1	NA	TGTGCCAGCAGCCCCTGGGGCCGAGAAGCTTTCTTT	CASSPWGREAFF
TRBV28	NA	TRBJ2-3	NA	TGTGCCAGCAGTTTAAGCGGCACAGATACGCAGTATTTT	CASSLSGTDTQYF
TRBV9	TRBD1	TRBJ1-4	once	TGTGCCAGCAGCGTACGGACAGGGGAGGGGGAAAAACTGTTTTTT	CASSVRTGEGEKLFF
TRBV12-3/TRBV12-4	TRBD1	TRBJ1-1	NA	TGTGCCACCTCAGGGGGTGAAGCTTTCTTT	CATSGGEAFF
TRBV6-5	NA	TRBJ1-1	NA	TGTGCCAGCAGTTACTCGAACCGGTTGGACACTGAAGCTTTCTTT	CASSYSNRLDTEAFF
TRBV5-1	TRBD2	TRBJ2-3	once	TGCGCCAGCAGCTTGGTACTAGCGGGAGGAACAGATGCGCAGTATTTT	CASSLVLAGGTDAQYF
TRBV9	NA	TRBJ1-1	NA	TGTGCCAGCAGCGTAGTGTCGGGGCGTGGCACTGAAGCTTTCTTT	CASSVVSGRGTEAFF
TRBV5-4	TRBD1	TRBJ2-3	NA	TGTGCCAGCAGCGGAAAACAGGGGACAGATACGCAGTATTTT	CASSGKQGTDTQYF
TRBV28	TRBD1	TRBJ2-7	once	TGTGCCAGCAGTTTTACAGGGGGCCCTTCCTACGAGCAGTACTTC	CASSFTGGPSYEQYF
TRBV11-2	NA	TRBJ1-2	once	TGTGCCAGCAGGGGAGGGGGGCGCAGCTATGGCTACACCTTC	CASRGGGRSYGYTF
TRBV2	NA	TRBJ2-5	NA	TGTGCCAGCAGGGGTCAGAGGGAGACCCAGTACTTC	CASRGQRETQYF
TRBV28	TRBD2	TRBJ2-7	few	TGTGCCAGTTCGGGACTACCGCCCTACGAGCAGTACTTC	CASSGLPPYEQYF
TRBV12-3/TRBV12-4	NA	TRBJ2-5	NA	TGTGCCAGCAGTTTCAAGCGGGAGACCCAGTACTTC	CASSFKRETQYF
TRBV9	NA	TRBJ2-3	NA	TGTGCCAGCAGCCCCCGGGAAATCGATACGCAGTATTTT	CASSPREIDTQYF
TRBV7-2	NA	TRBJ1-5	few	TGTGCCAGCAGCCTCAAGGGAGGGGACCTTCAGCCCCAGCATTTT	CASSLKGGDLQPQHF
TRBV7-3	TRBD1	TRBJ1-1	NA	TGTGCCAGCAGCTCGATGACAGGGGGTGACACTGAAGCTTTCTTT	CASSSMTGGDTEAFF
TRBV2	NA	TRBJ2-2	NA	TGTGCCAGCAGGGAGGGAGGGAACACCGGGGAGCTGTTTTTT	CASREGGNTGELFF